This is a list of T cell receptor beta chains from one sample in a study of T cell repertoires in cytomegalovirus infection. Their antigens are not known. TCRdb re-analysed the reads in MiXCR, keeping a single row per CDR3 protein. The table records about 890,000 distinct CDR3 sequences, approximately 30% of them present only once. Specimen: cultured CD8+ T cells from PBMCs, collected from culture after CMV antigen stimulation. The receptors were gathered from a human donor in good health (CMV status not recorded). Some clones in this sample may be carry-over from other donors' samples. The CDR3 runs from the conserved cysteine through the conserved F or W. A D gene is named only where the DNA matches it firmly. The size entry is marked missing in some rows and otherwise reads once, few, many or a size class.

cdr3_nt cdr3_aa j_call d_call v_call clone_size
TGTGCCAGCAGTTTCACCGGGACAGGGGGCGTAAATGATGGCTACACCTTC CASSFTGTGGVNDGYTF TRBJ1-2 TRBD1 TRBV6-8 .
TGTGCCAGCAGTTTAACCCTTTTAGATACGCAGTATTTT CASSLTLLDTQYF TRBJ2-3 . TRBV12-3/TRBV12-4 .
TGTGCCAGCAGCTTAGCGGGCGGACTCCGCTCCTACGAGCAGTACTTC CASSLAGGLRSYEQYF TRBJ2-7 . TRBV7-6 .
TGTGCCAGTAGTCTAACCGGGACACTCACCGGCGAGCAGTACTTC CASSLTGTLTGEQYF TRBJ2-7 . TRBV19 .
TGCAGTGCTACTAGAAGGGTCGAAGACGTTACCACCATGAACACTGAAGCTTTCTTT CSATRRVEDVTTMNTEAFF TRBJ1-1 . TRBV20-1 .
TGTGCCAGCAGCGCCGTGGGGGCGGGCGGCTACACCTTC CASSAVGAGGYTF TRBJ1-2 . TRBV7-9 few
TGTGCCAGCAGTTCCTGGACCCTCAGCTCCTACAATGAGCAGTTCTTC CASSSWTLSSYNEQFF TRBJ2-1 . TRBV27 .
TGTGCCAGCGGCCAGCCTGGCTACACCTTC CASGQPGYTF TRBJ1-2 . TRBV6-2/TRBV6-3 .
TGTGCCAGCAGCCCTGAAGGGACAGCGAATACCCTCCACTATGGCTACACCTTC CASSPEGTANTLHYGYTF TRBJ1-2 TRBD1 TRBV7-8 many
TGCAGTGCTTTTAATCCTTACAATGAGCAGTTCTTC CSAFNPYNEQFF TRBJ2-1 . TRBV20-1 .
TGTGCCAGCAGCCAAGATAGCCTAGCGGGGGTCCAAGAGACCCAGTACTTC CASSQDSLAGVQETQYF TRBJ2-5 TRBD2 TRBV4-2 .
TGTGCCAGCATCTTGGGGAACCGCTCCTATAATTCACCCCTCCACTTT CASILGNRSYNSPLHF TRBJ1-6 . TRBV28 many
TGTGCCATCAGTGAGGACGACACCGGGGAGCTGTTTTTT CAISEDDTGELFF TRBJ2-2 . TRBV10-3 few
TGTGCCAGCAGTTCAACAGGCGCGAGCTCCTATAATTCACCCCTCCACTTT CASSSTGASSYNSPLHF TRBJ1-6 . TRBV28 .
TGTGCCAGCACGACAGGGGGCTTGGGTGGCTACACCTTC CASTTGGLGGYTF TRBJ1-2 TRBD1 TRBV27 .
TGTGCCAGTTACCCACCCGGGACAGCTTACACCGGGGAGCTGTTTTTT CASYPPGTAYTGELFF TRBJ2-2 TRBD1 TRBV28 .
TGTGCCAGCAGCTTAAGCCTTCGGGATTTCTATGGCTACACCTTC CASSLSLRDFYGYTF TRBJ1-2 . TRBV7-9 few
TGTGCCAGCAGTTGGGGGGGTGTGGGCACTGAAGCTTTCTTT CASSWGGVGTEAFF TRBJ1-1 . TRBV6-2/TRBV6-3 few
TGTGCCAGCAGCCTAGAAATGACAGGACTCTCCTATAATTCACCCCTCCACTTT CASSLEMTGLSYNSPLHF TRBJ1-6 . TRBV7-2 many
TGTGCCAGCAGTTCCCGACAGGGGAGCTCCTACGAGCAGTACTTC CASSSRQGSSYEQYF TRBJ2-7 TRBD1 TRBV12-3/TRBV12-4 few
TGCGCCAGCAGAGGGGGGGGGATAGGGGAGCAGTTCTTC CASRGGGIGEQFF TRBJ2-1 . TRBV4-1 .
TGTGCCAGCAGTTACTCAGATTACACTTTTGCCAACAATGAGCAGTTCTTC CASSYSDYTFANNEQFF TRBJ2-1 . TRBV6-8 .
TGTGCCACCAGCCCCGAGGCATCGAACACTGAAGCTTTCTTT CATSPEASNTEAFF TRBJ1-1 . TRBV15 .
TGTGCCAGCAGTCTGGTGGCGAGTAGTGAAAAACTGTTTTTT CASSLVASSEKLFF TRBJ1-4 . TRBV27 .
TGTGCCAGCAGCTGGAGGGAGGGCTACACCTTC CASSWREGYTF TRBJ1-2 . TRBV5-5 .
TGTGCCAGCAGCCCGGAAGCGGCCCAAGAGACCCAGTACTTC CASSPEAAQETQYF TRBJ2-5 . TRBV5-4 .
TGTGCCAGCAGCCACCGGACAGGGTACGGGGCGAACACCGGGGAGCTGTTTTTT CASSHRTGYGANTGELFF TRBJ2-2 TRBD1 TRBV5-4 .
TGCAGTGCTCCAACTCACAGGGTAGGAAACACTGAAGCTTTCTTT CSAPTHRVGNTEAFF TRBJ1-1 . TRBV20-1 .
TGTGCCACCTTGGCGGGGGGCTGGGAGACCCAGTACTTC CATLAGGWETQYF TRBJ2-5 TRBD2 TRBV25-1 .
TGTGCCAGCAGTAGCGGGGGGCGGATTTTTAGCTCCTACGAGCAGTACTTC CASSSGGRIFSSYEQYF TRBJ2-7 TRBD2 TRBV12-3/TRBV12-4 few
TGTGCCAGCAGCCCAGTACAGGGGGAGAACACTGAAGCTTTCTTT CASSPVQGENTEAFF TRBJ1-1 TRBD1 TRBV7-9 few
TGTGCCAGCAGCGTCGGACTAGCGGGGATCCCCTACAATGAGCAGTTCTTC CASSVGLAGIPYNEQFF TRBJ2-1 TRBD2 TRBV7-2 many
TGTGCCAGCAGCTTATATGATGAAAAACTGTTTTTT CASSLYDEKLFF TRBJ1-4 . TRBV7-9 few
TGTGCCAGCAGCTCCTCCCCTCCCCAGGAGCAGTACTTC CASSSSPPQEQYF TRBJ2-7 . TRBV5-5 .
TGTGCCAGCAGTTCGCAATGGGGAAATACAGATACGCAGTATTTT CASSSQWGNTDTQYF TRBJ2-3 . TRBV27 many
TGTGCCAGCAGTTTAGCCCCAGGGCAGGGACCAGATACGCAGTATTTT CASSLAPGQGPDTQYF TRBJ2-3 . TRBV12-3/TRBV12-4 .
TGTGCCAGCAGCTCTAACGGGGGCGAGCAGTACTTC CASSSNGGEQYF TRBJ2-7 . TRBV7-9 .
TGTGCCAGCAGTCTACAGTCCTACGAGCAGTACTTC CASSLQSYEQYF TRBJ2-7 . TRBV12-3/TRBV12-4 many
TGTGCCAGCGTTAGTGGGACCAGCTCCTACAATGAGCAGTTCTTC CASVSGTSSYNEQFF TRBJ2-1 . TRBV28 few
TGCAGCGTCTTTCCTTCGACCGTCTACACCTTC CSVFPSTVYTF TRBJ1-2 . TRBV20-1 few
TGCGCCAGCAGCCAACGTGGCCAAGCCTACGAGCAGTACTTC CASSQRGQAYEQYF TRBJ2-7 . TRBV4-3 .
TGTGCCAGCAGCCGCGGGGACGGATACTCTGGAAACACCATATATTTT CASSRGDGYSGNTIYF TRBJ1-3 . TRBV7-9 many
TGCGCCAGCAGCCACGAGCGGGACAGGGGACACCCTGAAGCTTTCTTT CASSHERDRGHPEAFF TRBJ1-1 TRBD1 TRBV4-1 .
TGTGCCAGCAGCTTAGTACGGAGGGGGCTTCACGGGGAGCTGTTTTTT CASSLVRRGLHGELFF TRBJ2-2 . TRBV7-2 .
TGTGCCAGCACAAATCGTGGCTTGGGGTGGAGAGACACTGAAGCTTTCTTT CASTNRGLGWRDTEAFF TRBJ1-1 . TRBV12-3/TRBV12-4 .
TGTGCCAGCAGCTTCCTGACTAGCTCCTCCTACAATGAGCAGTTCTTC CASSFLTSSSYNEQFF TRBJ2-1 TRBD2 TRBV7-6 many
TGTGCCAGCAGCCTGACAGTCTATAATTCACCCCTCCACTTT CASSLTVYNSPLHF TRBJ1-6 . TRBV14 .
TGTGCCAGCAGCTTATTTCCGGGCCCCGGCGGGGTGTACGAGCAGTACTTC CASSLFPGPGGVYEQYF TRBJ2-7 . TRBV7-6 many
TGTGCCAGCAGCTTGGAGGACAGGCATGATGAAAAACTGTTTTTT CASSLEDRHDEKLFF TRBJ1-4 TRBD1 TRBV5-6 .
TGTGCCAGCAGCGCACCGAGAATGACAGAACCGGGAGATACGCAGTATTTT CASSAPRMTEPGDTQYF TRBJ2-3 . TRBV9 .
TGTGCCAGCAGTTCAGAGGGGACCACCTACAATGAGCAGTTCTTC CASSSEGTTYNEQFF TRBJ2-1 . TRBV27 .
TGTGCCAGCAGCCCCGGGCGGGGTGGAGCTTTCTTT CASSPGRGGAFF TRBJ1-1 . TRBV7-9 few
TGTGCCAGCACCGTCTTCACTGAAGCTTTCTTT CASTVFTEAFF TRBJ1-1 . TRBV7-4 .